This T cell receptor beta chain is drawn from a study of cytomegalovirus exposure and HLA in healthy donors. Clones were sequenced by immunoSEQ multiplex PCR, and TCRdb holds only the in-frame ones, with some missing. The sample holds 200,000 or so clones, around 88% seen once. The germline V gene has CDR1 SGHAT and CDR2 FQNNGV. The V gene end was trimmed by 5 bases and the J gene end by 2 bases; junction bases not matched to a gene: 12. This CDR3 has 16 amino acids. The sequenced material came from PBMCs. The TCR was taken from a woman in her late teens or twenties in good health and CMV-seronegative. The rearrangement joins TRBV11-2 to TRBJ2-7; 7 nucleotides line up with TRBD2. The CDR3 loop reads CASSPPTRLAAYEQYF. The CDR3 DNA is TGTGCCAGCAGCCCACCTACCCGGCTAGCGGCCTACGAGCAGTACTTC.